The next 30 T cell receptor beta chains were all read from a single sample in a study of blood T cell repertoires in COVID-19. Here immunoSEQ multiplex PCR was the method, and the copy in TCRdb shows in-frame clones only, minus some. The data show approximately 150,000 clones, approximately 90% seen once. Sequenced input: peripheral blood. These receptors were obtained from a man between 50 and 59 years old who had recovered from COVID-19.

The V call is TRBV5-6, the J call TRBJ1-4; D gene ambiguous. Trimming took off 2 bases at V and 4 bases at J, with 9 bases between the two ends. Germline CDR1 SGHDT, CDR2 YYEEEE. CDR3 length: 14 residues. CDR3 in DNA: TGTGCCAGCAGCTTTAGAGGAATTAATGAAAAACTGTTTTTT. Translating it yields CASSFRGINEKLFF. Together with reference TRBV5-6 and TRBJ1-4, the CDR3 gives the full variable domain: DAGVTQSPTHLIKTRGQQVTLRCSPKSGHDTVSWYQQALGQGPQFIFQYYEEEERQRGNFPDRFSGHQFPNYSSELNVNALLLGDSALYLCASSFRGINEKLFFGSGTQLSVL.

The chain has TRBV5-1 and TRBJ1-2; 8 bases fit TRBD1. The CDR3 contains 15 residues. V shed 4 bases and J 2 bases; nucleotides not matched to a gene: 7. Germline assignment: CDR1 SGHRS and CDR2 YFSETQ. The CDR3, as DNA: TGCGCCAGCAGCGCATTACAGGGGGAGAACTATGGCTACACCTTC. Translation: CASSALQGENYGYTF.

J is TRBJ2-5 and V is TRBV19; TRBD1 aligns across 11 bases. Trimming at V came to 5 bases and at J to 4 bases, leaving 6 bases not matched to a gene. The germline CDR1 and CDR2 sequences are LNHDA and SQIVND (reference sequence). The CDR3 runs to 15 residues. The CDR3 bases are TGTGCCAGTAGTCCCCCCGGGACAGGGGGAGAGACCCAGTACTTC. This gives the protein CASSPPGTGGETQYF.

The chain employs TRBV5-1 and TRBJ2-5; 8 nucleotides match TRBD2. The CDR3 extends over 17 amino acids. CDR1 and CDR2 (germline): SGHRS, YFSETQ. J lost 5 bases, V lost 0 bases, and 12 bases had no gene match. The DNA of the CDR3 is TGCGCCAGCAGCTTGGGGGTTAGCGGGAACCCGTTGGAGACCCAGTACTTC. It translates to CASSLGVSGNPLETQYF.

This chain connects TRBV4-3 to TRBJ2-1; TRBD2 matches 7 bases. The V gene end was trimmed by 0 bases and the J gene end by 7 bases; junction bases not matched to a gene: 12. The CDR3 spans 17 residues. Germline V gives CDR1 LGHNA, CDR2 YSLEER. DNA of the CDR3: TGCGCCAGCAGCCAAGAGGTCAGGTCTAGCGGTAAGAATGAGCAGTTCTTC. As protein: CASSQEVRSSGKNEQFF.

This rearrangement joins TRBV28 to TRBJ1-2; D is perhaps TRBD1 (6 bases). V shed 2 bases and J shed 2 bases, with 9 bases lying between them. Germline V gene lookup returns CDR1 MDHEN and CDR2 SYDVKM. CDR3 length: 14 amino acids. CDR3 in DNA: TGTGCCAGCAGTTTAGAACAGGGAAACTATGGCTACACCTTC. Its protein product is CASSLEQGNYGYTF.

In this sample, this clone turned up a few times. V gene TRBV28 combines with J gene TRBJ1-5; possible D gene TRBD1, 5 bases. The CDR3 is 15 amino acids. V dropped 5 bases and J dropped 6 bases, with 17 bases sitting between them. From germline, CDR1 is MDHEN and CDR2 SYDVKM. CDR3 nucleotide sequence: TGTGCCAGCAGTCGGACCGGGGGTAATAGTCAGCCCCAGCATTTT. Protein sequence: CASSRTGGNSQPQHF.

V and J are TRBV5-6 and TRBJ2-5; D remains ambiguous. Germline CDR1 SGHDT, CDR2 YYEEEE. Trimming stripped 2 bases from V and 4 bases from J, with 9 bases between. The CDR3 is made up of 13 amino acids. CDR3 region: CASSLTYGETQYF. The CDR3 DNA is TGTGCCAGCAGCTTAACTTACGGAGAGACCCAGTACTTC.

The chain employs TRBV18 and TRBJ2-5, with D possibly being TRBD2 (7 bases). The CDR3 has 16 amino acids. Germline CDR1 and CDR2: KGHSH and LQKENI. V was shortened by 4 bases and J by 3 bases, with 18 bases between the two germline ends. The CDR3, as DNA: TGTGCCAGCTCACGGGCGGGGGCCCAATACGAAGAGACCCAGTACTTC. It translates to CASSRAGAQYEETQYF.

The chain carries TRBV10-2 and TRBJ1-2; 7 nucleotides line up with TRBD1. CDR1 is WSHSY, CDR2 SAAADI, per germline. The trim removed 5 bases at V and 5 bases at J, leaving 8 bases unmatched. The CDR3 loop spans 14 amino acids. CDR3 in DNA: TGCGCCAGCAGTACATCCGGGACAGAATATGGCTACACCTTC. This gives the protein CASSTSGTEYGYTF.

The chain links TRBV5-1 to TRBJ2-3, with 8 bases fitting TRBD2. Germline V gives CDR1 SGHRS, CDR2 YFSETQ. CDR3 length: 15 amino acids. The J segment lost 5 bases and the V segment lost 4 bases, leaving 9 bases of the junction unmatched. The CDR3 loop reads CASSPTSGGRDTQYF. The CDR3 DNA sequence: TGCGCCAGCAGCCCGACTTCGGGGGGGAGAGATACGCAGTATTTT.

The V gene is TRBV13, the J gene TRBJ1-6; the D gene is possibly TRBD1 (5 bases). The CDR3 has 16 residues. Trimming cost V 2 bases and J 9 bases, with 17 bases left between them. Germline V gene lookup returns CDR1 PRHDT and CDR2 FYEKMQ (reference sequence). For the CDR3, the DNA is TGTGCCAGCAGCTTACCAGGGATGGATGGAGCTTCACCCCTCCACTTT. This sequence encodes CASSLPGMDGASPLHF.

The CDR3 region is CASRLLPAGLYNEQFF. CDR3 DNA: TGTGCCAGCAGACTTCTACCGGCGGGGTTATACAATGAGCAGTTCTTC. The chain uses TRBV7-8 and TRBJ2-1, with a possible D match to TRBD2 (6 bases). Trimming left V 6 bases short and J 4 bases short, with 19 bases between. CDR1 is SGHVS and CDR2 is FQNEAQ in the germline V gene. The length of the CDR3 is 16 residues.

V and J are TRBV19 and TRBJ2-2; tentatively, D is TRBD1 (6 bases). Trimming cost V 2 bases and J 3 bases, with 13 bases left between them. Germline-derived CDR1 and CDR2 are LNHDA and SQIVND (reference sequence). The length of the CDR3 is 16 residues. CDR3 coding DNA: TGTGCCAGTAGTATATTCTACCCAGGGGACACCGGGGAGCTGTTTTTT. This sequence encodes CASSIFYPGDTGELFF.

The chain uses TRBV6-4 and TRBJ2-1, with 7 bases aligning to TRBD2. This CDR3 spans 14 amino acids. V gave up 6 bases and J gave up 0 bases; unmatched junction bases: 2. In germline, CDR1 is MRHNA, CDR2 SNTAGT. CDR3 sequence (DNA): TGTGCCAGCAGGGGCGGGAGCTCCTACAATGAGCAGTTCTTC. It codes for CASRGGSSYNEQFF.

The V and J genes are TRBV30 and TRBJ2-7; TRBD1 matches at 8 bases. Germline CDR1 and CDR2: GTSNPN and SVGIG (reference sequence). The CDR3 covers 14 residues. The junction had 12 bases not matched to a gene; V was cut back by 5 bases and J by 6 bases. CDR3 nucleotide sequence: TGTGCCTGGTCGAGGGGGGTCGGGACAGGCGAGCAGTACTTC. It is translated as CAWSRGVGTGEQYF.

This rearrangement joins TRBV9 to TRBJ2-2, with D maybe TRBD2 (6 bases). Trimming left V 4 bases short and J 2 bases short, with 18 bases between. The length of the CDR3 is 17 residues. From germline, CDR1 is SGDLS and CDR2 YYNGEE. Here the CDR3 DNA reads TGTGCCAGCAGCCCGAGCCGGCGGAGGGCTAACACCGGGGAGCTGTTTTTT. It codes for CASSPSRRRANTGELFF.

This clone was counted only a few times. The CDR3 DNA follows: TGTGCCAGCAGCTTAGCCCTGGGACAGGGTGGTGACGAGCAGTACTTC. Residues: CASSLALGQGGDEQYF. This chain connects TRBV7-6 to TRBJ2-7; 9 nucleotides line up with TRBD1. With V trimmed by 0 bases and J by 5 bases, 8 bases remained unmatched. CDR1 and CDR2 from the germline V gene are SGHVS and FNYEAQ. The CDR3 consists of 16 residues.

The CDR3 region has the DNA TGTGCCATCAGTGACGAGGGAGGCCCCTTTATCTACGAGCAGTACTTC. This translates into CAISDEGGPFIYEQYF. The chain links TRBV10-3 to TRBJ2-7; TRBD2 might be the D (6 bases). The CDR3 is 16 amino acids. Trimming left V 3 bases short and J 3 bases short, with 18 bases between. Germline V gene lookup returns CDR1 ENHRY and CDR2 SYGVKD.

This sequence joins TRBV5-4 and TRBJ2-7, with D perhaps TRBD1 (5 bases). Per germline, CDR1 SGHNT and CDR2 YYREEE (reference sequence). The CDR3 length is 13 residues. With 1 base removed from V and 2 bases from J, the gap between germline ends came to 7 bases. CDR3 amino acids: CASSLQGTYEQYF. The CDR3 bases are TGTGCCAGCAGCTTGCAGGGAACCTACGAGCAGTACTTC.

V and J are TRBV28 and TRBJ2-6; 8 positions agree with TRBD2. From germline, CDR1 is MDHEN and CDR2 SYDVKM. V trimming: 3 bases; J trimming: 4 bases; junction bases outside the gene matches: 14. The CDR3 has 19 residues. The CDR3 loop is CASSFLGGGTPGGANVLTF. The CDR3 DNA reads TGTGCCAGCAGTTTTTTAGGCGGGGGGACTCCGGGCGGGGCCAACGTCCTGACTTTC.

This clone appeared once. This chain links TRBV7-2 with TRBJ2-7; 8 nucleotides line up with TRBD1. The CDR3 has 15 amino acids. Germline CDR1 is SGHTA and CDR2 is FQGNSA. V trimming: 7 bases; J trimming: 2 bases; junction bases outside the gene matches: 10. The CDR3 protein is CASTQGAGRTYEQYF. Here the CDR3 DNA reads TGTGCCAGCACCCAGGGGGCGGGGCGTACCTACGAGCAGTACTTC. Looking up the rest from reference TRBV7-2 and TRBJ2-7 gives the full variable domain: GAGVSQSPSNKVTEKGKDVELRCDPISGHTALYWYRQSLGQGLEFLIYFQGNSAPDKSGLPSDRFSAERTGGSVSTLTIQRTQQEDSAVYLCASTQGAGRTYEQYFGPGTRLTVT.

The chain employs TRBV4-1 and TRBJ2-1, with D maybe TRBD1 (6 bases). The germline CDR1 and CDR2 sequences are MGHRA and YSYEKL. The CDR3 is made up of 16 amino acids. V shed 0 bases and J shed 0 bases, with 9 bases lying between them. CDR3 residues: CASSQEPGVSYNEQFF. CDR3 in DNA: TGCGCCAGCAGCCAAGAGCCAGGGGTCTCCTACAATGAGCAGTTCTTC.

This clone has only one observation. The genes are TRBV7-9 and TRBJ2-5; 7 bases are shared with TRBD1. The length of the CDR3 is 15 residues. J lost 5 bases, V lost 2 bases, and 8 bases had no gene match. Germline V gene sequence: CDR1 SEHNR, CDR2 FQNEAQ (reference sequence). The CDR3 DNA sequence: TGTGCCAGCAGCTTACCGCTGACAGGGCAGGAGACCCAGTACTTC. Its translation: CASSLPLTGQETQYF. Full variable domain (outside the CDR3, taken from reference TRBV7-9 and TRBJ2-5): DTGVSQNPRHKITKRGQNVTFRCDPISEHNRLYWYRQTLGQGPEFLTYFQNEAQLEKSRLLSDRFSAERPKGSFSTLEIQRTEQGDSAMYLCASSLPLTGQETQYFGPGTRLLVL.

The V and J genes are TRBV19 and TRBJ1-2; 8 bases align to TRBD1. The length of the CDR3 is 15 residues. The V and J ends lost 6 bases and 0 bases, in that order; junction bases with no gene match: 6. Per germline, CDR1 LNHDA and CDR2 SQIVND (reference sequence). The CDR3, as DNA: TGTGCCAGTAGCCAAGCGACAGGGGCTAACTATGGCTACACCTTC. Residues: CASSQATGANYGYTF.

The V and J genes are TRBV7-2 and TRBJ1-5; D may be TRBD1 (5 bases). The germline V and J ends were trimmed by 5 bases and 0 bases, with 11 bases remaining between them. Germline CDR1 and CDR2: SGHTA and FQGNSA. CDR3 length: 15 residues. The chain's CDR3 is CASSLGGYSNQPQHF. The CDR3 DNA follows: TGTGCCAGCAGCCTGGGGGGGTATAGCAATCAGCCCCAGCATTTT.

V usage is TRBV29-1 and J usage is TRBJ2-7; TRBD2 agrees at 9 bases. Germline lookup yields CDR1 SQVTM and CDR2 ANQGSEA. The CDR3 consists of 15 residues. After removal of 4 bases from V and 4 bases from J, the junction contained 11 bases not matched to a gene. This chain's CDR3 is CSVGLTAAGGYEQYF. The CDR3 nucleotides read TGCAGCGTTGGATTAACCGCCGCGGGGGGGTACGAGCAGTACTTC.

The chain joins TRBV29-1 to TRBJ1-1; 8 nucleotides agree with TRBD1. The CDR3 loop spans 11 amino acids. Germline V gene data show CDR1 as SQVTM and CDR2 as ANQGSEA. V lost 5 bases to trimming and J lost 6 bases; unmatched junction nucleotides: 2. The CDR3 region has the DNA TGCAGCGTTAGGACAGGGTCTGAAGCTTTCTTT. Encoded protein: CSVRTGSEAFF.

This clone showed up just once. The chain combines TRBV5-1 with TRBJ2-3; 8 bases line up with TRBD2. The CDR3 contains 17 residues. The V and J ends lost 1 base and 0 bases, in that order; junction bases with no gene match: 7. In germline, CDR1 is SGHRS, CDR2 YFSETQ. CDR3 sequence (DNA): TGCGCCAGCAGCTTGAGAACTAGCGGTGCTAGCACAGATACGCAGTATTTT. This codes for CASSLRTSGASTDTQYF. Combining the CDR3 with reference TRBV5-1 and TRBJ2-3 gives the whole variable domain KAGVTQTPRYLIKTRGQQVTLSCSPISGHRSVSWYQQTPGQGLQFLFEYFSETQRNKGNFPGRFSGRQFSNSRSEMNVSTLELGDSALYLCASSLRTSGASTDTQYFGPGTRLTVL.

The genes are TRBV5-1 and TRBJ1-5, with 9 bases that match TRBD1. The CDR3 extends over 15 amino acids. The trim removed 0 bases at V and 4 bases at J, leaving 2 bases unmatched. Germline lookup yields CDR1 SGHRS and CDR2 YFSETQ. As DNA, the CDR3 is TGCGCCAGCAGCTTGGTGACAGGGGGAAATCAGCCCCAGCATTTT. Encoded protein: CASSLVTGGNQPQHF.